This T cell receptor (beta chain) appears in the sequencing data of a study of cytomegalovirus exposure and HLA in healthy donors. Regarding the study as a whole: Listed as cytomegalovirus-associated were more than 150 TCR beta chains. Reports showed the classifier diagnosing cytomegalovirus status with high specificity and sensitivity. Confirmation was obtained in vitro that a few CMV-associated chains are specific for CMV antigens.

This CDR3 is 16 amino acids long. With 0 bases removed from V and 5 bases from J, the gap between germline ends came to 15 bases. Germline V gives CDR1 LGHNA, CDR2 YSLEER. Here immunoSEQ multiplex PCR was the method, and the copy in TCRdb shows in-frame clones only, minus some. The repertoire includes around 250,000 clones, almost 90% of them detected once, and under 0.4% sits in the top ten. Remarks on this clone: Antigen unknown.

The sequence was collected from a young woman in good health and CMV-seronegative. The chain has TRBV4-3 and TRBJ2-3; possibly TRBD1 for D (5 bases). The source material was PBMCs. The chain's CDR3 is CASSQDTLLGVDTQYF. The CDR3 region has the DNA TGCGCCAGCAGCCAAGATACTTTGCTAGGGGTAGATACGCAGTATTTT.